What follows are 25 T cell receptor beta chains derived from one specimen sequenced in a study of T cells in Graves' hyperthyroidism and ophthalmopathy. Regions amplified from RNA transcripts were the TCR beta CDR3 regions. The TCR CDR3 was amplified in a first-round RT-PCR using the HTBI primer set. Each CDR3 protein is one row after TCRdb ran MiXCR on the multiplex PCR reads. The data show a few hundred thousand distinct CDR3 sequences, roughly 14% seen once. Sequences were obtained from blood. These receptors were obtained from a young man with Graves' hyperthyroidism that later progressed to Graves' ophthalmopathy.

This clonotype was observed many times. V is TRBV2 and J is TRBJ1-2, with D unresolved. V dropped 6 bases and J dropped 4 bases, with 15 bases sitting between them. The CDR3 contains 14 residues. Germline V gives CDR1 SNHLY, CDR2 FYNNEI. CDR3 residues: CASRGPSRLYGYTF. CDR3 in DNA: TGTGCCAGCAGAGGACCCTCGAGGCTCTATGGCTACACCTTC.

This clonotype turned up a few times. The chain combines TRBV19 with TRBJ2-2, with D tentatively TRBD1 (5 bases). The CDR3 consists of 14 residues. The V gene lost 7 bases and the J gene lost 1 base, with 10 bases spanning the gap. Germline V lookup: CDR1 LNHDA, CDR2 SQIVND (reference sequence). CDR3 bases: TGTGCCAGTACCCCGACAGTGAACACCGGGGAGCTGTTTTTT. Amino acids: CASTPTVNTGELFF.

This clonotype has at least ten counts. The rearrangement links TRBV6-1 to TRBJ2-5, with D possibly TRBD2 on 7 matching bases. The CDR3 consists of 16 residues. V was clipped by 7 bases and J by 0 bases, with 18 bases between them. Per the germline V gene, CDR1 is MNHNS and CDR2 is SASEGT. The CDR3 spells CASTQGSSGYQETQYF. CDR3 nucleotides: TGTGCCAGCACCCAGGGGAGTAGCGGGTACCAAGAGACCCAGTACTTC.

The table lists this clonotype with many counts. The chain has TRBV7-9 and TRBJ1-6; 8 bases match TRBD1. Looked up from germline, CDR1 is SEHNR and CDR2 is FQNEAQ (reference sequence). This CDR3 has 15 residues. Trimming at V came to 2 bases and at J to 9 bases, leaving 6 bases not matched to a gene. As DNA, the CDR3 is TGTGCCAGCAGCTTACTCGGGACAGGTGGTTCACCCCTCCACTTT. This sequence encodes CASSLLGTGGSPLHF.

This clonotype was seen a handful of times. The chain employs TRBV10-3 and TRBJ2-7; 10 bases agree with TRBD1. Per the germline V gene, CDR1 is ENHRY and CDR2 is SYGVKD. V trimming: 5 bases; J trimming: 4 bases; junction bases outside the gene matches: 8. The CDR3 loop spans 15 amino acids. The CDR3 protein is CAISPGRQGAYEQYF. The CDR3 DNA is TGTGCCATCAGTCCAGGGAGACAGGGGGCTTACGAGCAGTACTTC.

This clonotype appeared many times. The rearrangement uses TRBV5-1 and TRBJ1-5, with 7 positions matching TRBD1. CDR1 and CDR2 (germline): SGHRS, YFSETQ. The CDR3 consists of 15 residues. With V trimmed by 2 bases and J by 3 bases, 5 bases remained unmatched. Written as DNA, the CDR3 is TGCGCCAGCAGCTTTACGGGACAGCTCAATCAGCCCCAGCATTTT. Residues: CASSFTGQLNQPQHF.

This sequence joins TRBV4-1 and TRBJ1-1; D gene unclear. V lost 3 bases, J lost 6 bases, and 17 bases lay in between. Germline V gives CDR1 MGHRA, CDR2 YSYEKL. This CDR3 comprises 15 residues. The CDR3 reads CASSQVLTLEPEAFF. The CDR3 DNA follows: TGCGCCAGCAGCCAGGTACTGACCTTAGAACCTGAAGCTTTCTTT.

This clonotype was counted many times. The J gene is TRBJ2-7, the V gene TRBV5-5; 10 bases fit TRBD1. Germline CDR1 reads SGHKS; CDR2 reads YYEKEE (reference sequence). The CDR3 sequence is 15 residues long. Losses at the gene ends were 2 bases for V and 2 bases for J; bases not matched to a gene: 4. CDR3 in amino acids: CASSLGDRGAYEQYF. The DNA for the CDR3 is TGTGCCAGCAGCTTAGGGGACAGGGGAGCCTACGAGCAGTACTTC.

This clonotype was counted only a few times. This rearrangement joins TRBV20-1 to TRBJ2-5; possible D gene TRBD1, 5 bases. The CDR3 consists of 13 residues. V was shortened by 6 bases and J by 3 bases, with 14 bases between the two germline ends. CDR1 is DFQATT, CDR2 SNEGSKA, per germline (reference sequence). The CDR3 reads CSATRGTEETQYF. Written as DNA, the CDR3 is TGCAGTGCAACAAGGGGCACTGAAGAGACCCAGTACTTC.

The J gene is TRBJ2-7, the V gene TRBV29-1; 12 bases are a match to TRBD1. This CDR3 region has 15 residues. The junction had 10 bases not matched to a gene; V was cut back by 7 bases and J by 3 bases. CDR1 SQVTM and CDR2 ANQGSEA come from the germline V gene. CDR3 residues: CSAARGQGANYEQYF. The DNA of the CDR3 is TGCAGCGCCGCCAGGGGACAGGGGGCGAACTACGAGCAGTACTTC.

This clonotype was seen ten or more times. The chain combines TRBV7-2 with TRBJ2-3, with 11 bases fitting TRBD2. With V trimmed by 3 bases and J by 0 bases, 2 bases remained unmatched. The germline V gene encodes CDR1 SGHTA and CDR2 FQGNSA. CDR3 length: 16 amino acids. The DNA of the CDR3 is TGTGCCAGCAGCTTCGGGACTAGCGGTAGCACAGATACGCAGTATTTT. Encoded protein: CASSFGTSGSTDTQYF.

The rearrangement joins TRBV6-1 to TRBJ1-1, with unresolved D. Trimming removed 0 bases from V and 6 bases from J, with 8 bases in between. The germline gives CDR1 MNHNS, CDR2 SASEGT. The CDR3 runs 13 residues. The CDR3 loop reads CASSEAGPSEAFF. CDR3 DNA: TGTGCCAGCAGTGAAGCGGGCCCTTCTGAAGCTTTCTTT.

This sequence joins TRBV20-1 and TRBJ1-4, with 7 bases fitting TRBD1. Per germline, CDR1 DFQATT and CDR2 SNEGSKA (reference sequence). The CDR3 consists of 13 residues. After removal of 5 bases from V and 3 bases from J, the junction contained 3 bases not matched to a gene. CDR3 residues: CSAAGGANEKLFF. CDR3 in DNA: TGCAGTGCTGCAGGGGGGGCTAATGAAAAACTGTTTTTT.

This clonotype has a count of ten or more. The genes are TRBV12-3 or TRBV12-4 and TRBJ2-5; 10 bases fit TRBD1. This CDR3 contains 15 residues. V lost 6 bases to trimming and J lost 5 bases; unmatched junction nucleotides: 9. The CDR3 sequence is CASSPRTGGGETQYF. The CDR3 region has the DNA TGTGCCAGCAGCCCAAGGACAGGGGGTGGGGAGACCCAGTACTTC.

This clonotype has at least ten counts. The chain joins TRBV27 to TRBJ1-1; possibly TRBD1 for D (6 bases). V was pared by 5 bases and J by 0 bases, with 19 bases between. The CDR3 sequence is 17 residues long. CDR1 is MNHEY, CDR2 SMNVEV, per germline (reference sequence). Here the CDR3 reads CASSRSPTGFMNTEAFF. DNA of the CDR3: TGTGCCAGCAGTCGATCTCCTACAGGGTTTATGAACACTGAAGCTTTCTTT.

This clonotype was seen ten or more times. The chain couples TRBV11-2 to TRBJ2-7; D is unresolved. Per the germline V gene, CDR1 is SGHAT and CDR2 is FQNNGV. Trimming took 1 base from V and 3 from J, leaving 7 bases between them. The CDR3 loop spans 13 amino acids. CDR3 amino acids: CASSLGVHYEQYF. The CDR3 DNA sequence: TGTGCCAGCAGCTTAGGGGTTCACTACGAGCAGTACTTC.

This clonotype turned up a few times. This sequence joins TRBV4-1 and TRBJ1-5; 10 nucleotides line up with TRBD1. This CDR3 spans 16 amino acids. CDR1 and CDR2 from the germline V gene are MGHRA and YSYEKL. The V segment lost 1 base and the J segment 5 bases; nucleotides outside the gene matches: 5. In DNA form, the CDR3 reads TGCGCCAGCAGCCAAGCCGGGACAGGGGATTATCAGCCCCAGCATTTT. Translating gives CASSQAGTGDYQPQHF.

This clonotype occurred many times. CDR3 region: CASSPGRREKLFF. CDR3 coding DNA: TGTGCCAGCTCACCAGGACGGAGGGAAAAACTGTTTTTT. This rearrangement joins TRBV18 to TRBJ1-4, with D hard to call. The CDR3 is 13 amino acids. V lost 2 bases to trimming and J lost 8 bases, with 9 bases between them. Germline V gives CDR1 KGHSH, CDR2 LQKENI.

This clonotype occurred many times. The chain joins TRBV15 to TRBJ1-5, with TRBD1 as a possible D gene (5 bases). Germline-derived CDR1 and CDR2 are LNHNV and YYDKDF (reference sequence). The V end was cut by 2 bases, the J end by 0 bases, with 14 bases between. This CDR3 region has 17 residues. The CDR3 DNA reads TGTGCCACCAGCAGATCAAGACAGATTTATAGCAATCAGCCCCAGCATTTT. This sequence encodes CATSRSRQIYSNQPQHF.

The chain has TRBV28 and TRBJ2-1; 10 nucleotides agree with TRBD2. V shed 6 bases and J 2 bases; nucleotides not matched to a gene: 7. The CDR3 loop spans 16 amino acids. Germline CDR1 and CDR2: MDHEN and SYDVKM. CDR3 DNA sequence: TGTGCCAGCAGAACACCTAGCGGGGGAACCTACAATGAGCAGTTCTTC. Translating it yields CASRTPSGGTYNEQFF.

Regarding this clonotype: One junction end does not reproduce the germline sequence, and a read error may be involved. The rearrangement joins TRBV20-1 to TRBJ1-2; 7 bases map to TRBD1. From germline, CDR1 is DFQATT and CDR2 SNEGSKA (reference sequence). This CDR3 is 13 amino acids long. This CDR3 is CNAHRGTNYGYTF. CDR3 nucleotides: TGCAATGCTCACAGGGGAACTAACTATGGCTACACCTTC.

This clonotype was recorded many times. The chain carries TRBV11-2 and TRBJ2-1; 8 nucleotides align to TRBD1. V shed 5 bases, J shed 4 bases, and the junction held 10 bases outside the gene matches. The germline CDR1 and CDR2 sequences are SGHAT and FQNNGV. This CDR3 contains 16 residues. This chain's CDR3 is CASSLRGTGVYNEQFF. The CDR3 nucleotides are TGTGCCAGCAGCCTTAGGGGGACAGGCGTATACAATGAGCAGTTCTTC. The variable domain in full, with the rest retrieved from reference TRBV11-2 and TRBJ2-1, is EAGVAQSPRYKIIEKRQSVAFWCNPISGHATLYWYQQILGQGPKLLIQFQNNGVVDDSQLPKDRFSAERLKGVDSTLKIQPAKLEDSAVYLCASSLRGTGVYNEQFFGPGTRLTVL.

This sequence joins TRBV5-1 and TRBJ2-1; 12 nucleotides line up with TRBD2. J gave up 4 bases and V 4 bases, and 6 bases lay outside the gene matches. The CDR3 consists of 16 residues. The V gene's germline CDR1 is SGHRS and CDR2 YFSETQ. CDR3 sequence reads: CASSRLLAGGYNEQFF. The CDR3 region has the DNA TGCGCCAGCAGCAGGCTTCTAGCGGGGGGGTACAATGAGCAGTTCTTC.

This clonotype occurred a few times. V usage is TRBV13 and J usage is TRBJ2-7; a possible D gene is TRBD2 (7 bases). The CDR3 has 15 amino acids. V was cut by 5 bases and J by 0 bases, with 14 bases left in between. The germline V gene has CDR1 PRHDT and CDR2 FYEKMQ (reference sequence). The CDR3 sequence is CASSKGGGSSYEQYF. CDR3 DNA: TGTGCCAGCAGCAAGGGGGGGGGAAGCTCCTACGAGCAGTACTTC.

A few counts support this clonotype. The genes are TRBV5-5 and TRBJ2-2; TRBD2 is a possible D gene (5 bases). Germline V CDR1 and CDR2: SGHKS, YYEKEE (reference sequence). CDR3 length: 16 residues. Deletions cut 4 bases from V and 1 base from J, with 14 bases between. The CDR3 nucleotides are TGTGCCAGCAGCCTAGGACCCCGGGGGAACACCGGGGAGCTGTTTTTT. Residues: CASSLGPRGNTGELFF.